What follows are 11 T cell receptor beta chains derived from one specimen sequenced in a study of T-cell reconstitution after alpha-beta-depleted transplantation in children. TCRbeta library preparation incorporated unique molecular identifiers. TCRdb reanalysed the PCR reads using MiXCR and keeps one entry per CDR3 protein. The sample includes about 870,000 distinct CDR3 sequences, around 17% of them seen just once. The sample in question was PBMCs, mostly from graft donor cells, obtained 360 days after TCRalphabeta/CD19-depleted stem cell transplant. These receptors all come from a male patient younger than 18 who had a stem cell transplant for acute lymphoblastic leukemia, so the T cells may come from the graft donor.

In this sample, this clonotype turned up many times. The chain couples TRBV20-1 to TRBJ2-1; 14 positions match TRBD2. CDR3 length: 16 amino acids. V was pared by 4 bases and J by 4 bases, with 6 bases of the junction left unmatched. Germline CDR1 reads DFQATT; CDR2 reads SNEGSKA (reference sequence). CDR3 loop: CSATRLAGGPYNEQFF. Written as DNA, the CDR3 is TGCAGTGCTACCCGACTAGCGGGAGGGCCTTACAATGAGCAGTTCTTC.

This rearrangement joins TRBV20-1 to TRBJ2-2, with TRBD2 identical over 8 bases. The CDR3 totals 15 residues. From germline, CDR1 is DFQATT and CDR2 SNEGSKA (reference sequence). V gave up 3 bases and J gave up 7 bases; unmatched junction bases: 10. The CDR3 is CSASRAGVTGGELFF. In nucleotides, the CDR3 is TGCAGTGCTAGCCGAGCGGGAGTTACCGGCGGGGAGCTGTTTTTT.

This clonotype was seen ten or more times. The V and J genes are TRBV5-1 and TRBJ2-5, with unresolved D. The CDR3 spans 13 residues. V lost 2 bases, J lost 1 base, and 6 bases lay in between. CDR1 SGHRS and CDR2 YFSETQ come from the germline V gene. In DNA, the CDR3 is TGCGCCAGCAGCTTCATAACCCAAGAGACCCAGTACTTC. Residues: CASSFITQETQYF.

The CDR3 DNA reads as TGCAGTGCTTCCGGTAACCAAGAGACCCAGTACTTC. It specifies CSASGNQETQYF. The chain recombines TRBV20-1 with TRBJ2-5, with no clear D. Between the trimmed V and J ends, which lost 5 bases and 0 bases, there was a span of 7 bases. Germline V lookup: CDR1 DFQATT, CDR2 SNEGSKA (reference sequence). The CDR3 covers 12 residues.

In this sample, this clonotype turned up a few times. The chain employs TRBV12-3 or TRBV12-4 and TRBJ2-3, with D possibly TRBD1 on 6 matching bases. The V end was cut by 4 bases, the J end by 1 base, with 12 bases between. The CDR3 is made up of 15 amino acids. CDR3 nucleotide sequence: TGTGCCAGCAGTTCCTCAGGGGCACGCACAGATACGCAGTATTTT. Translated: CASSSSGARTDTQYF.

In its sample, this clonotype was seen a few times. CDR3 DNA sequence: TGTGCCAGCAGTTTTGGGGGGTATGATGGAGGCTACACCTTC. Encoded protein: CASSFGGYDGGYTF. V gene TRBV28 combines with J gene TRBJ1-2; D may be TRBD1 (5 bases). The germline V gene has CDR1 MDHEN and CDR2 SYDVKM. V was trimmed by 3 bases and J by 8 bases, leaving 16 bases between them. The CDR3 is 14 amino acids.

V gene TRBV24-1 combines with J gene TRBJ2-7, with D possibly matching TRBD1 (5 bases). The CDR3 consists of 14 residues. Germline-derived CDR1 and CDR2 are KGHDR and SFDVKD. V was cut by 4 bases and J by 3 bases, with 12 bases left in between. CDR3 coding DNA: TGTGCCACCAGTGACCCAGACAGCAACTACGAGCAGTACTTC. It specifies CATSDPDSNYEQYF.

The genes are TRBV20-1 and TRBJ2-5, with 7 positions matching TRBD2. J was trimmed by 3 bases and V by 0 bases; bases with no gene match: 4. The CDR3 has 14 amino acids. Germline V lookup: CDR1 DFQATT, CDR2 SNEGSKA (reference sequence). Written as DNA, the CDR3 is TGCAGTGCTAGAGATGGGGGAGGGAAAGAGACCCAGTACTTC. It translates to CSARDGGGKETQYF.

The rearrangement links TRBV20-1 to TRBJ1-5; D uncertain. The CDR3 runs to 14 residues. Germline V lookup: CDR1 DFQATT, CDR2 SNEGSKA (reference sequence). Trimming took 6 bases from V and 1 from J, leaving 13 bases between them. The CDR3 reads CSAPTRVSNQPQHF. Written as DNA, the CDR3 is TGCAGTGCCCCGACCCGGGTCAGCAATCAGCCCCAGCATTTT.

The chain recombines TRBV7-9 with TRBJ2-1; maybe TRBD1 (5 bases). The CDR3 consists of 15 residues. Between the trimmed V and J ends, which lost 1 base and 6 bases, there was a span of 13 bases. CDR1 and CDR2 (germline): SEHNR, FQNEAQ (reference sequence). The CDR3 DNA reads TGTGCCAGCAGCTTAGTCCCAGGGTTGGGCAATGAGCAGTTCTTC. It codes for CASSLVPGLGNEQFF.

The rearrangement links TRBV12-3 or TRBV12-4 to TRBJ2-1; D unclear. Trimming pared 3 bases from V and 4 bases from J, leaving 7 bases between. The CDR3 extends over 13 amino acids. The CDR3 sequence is CASSFAVYNEQFF. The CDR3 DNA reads TGTGCCAGCAGTTTCGCGGTTTACAATGAGCAGTTCTTC.